These 29 T cell receptor beta chains came from one sample sequenced in a study of T cell repertoires in cytomegalovirus infection. TCRdb analysed the reads with MiXCR anew, one entry per CDR3 protein. The table has roughly 570,000 distinct CDR3 sequences, roughly 43% seen once; the top ten hold 48%. No antigen has been identified for these receptors. The source was cultured PBMCs, collected from culture after CMV antigen stimulation. The source of these receptors is a human donor in good health (CMV status not recorded). Some clones in this sample may be carry-over from other donors' samples.

This chain joins TRBV10-3 and TRBJ1-1; D unclear. With 8 bases removed from V and 1 base from J, the gap between germline ends came to 14 bases. Germline CDR1 reads ENHRY; CDR2 reads SYGVKD. This CDR3 spans 14 amino acids. The CDR3 spells CAIGPDGANTEAFF. DNA of the CDR3: TGTGCCATCGGCCCGGATGGCGCGAACACTGAAGCTTTCTTT.

This clonotype has just a few counts. Possible read error: a much larger clone is one base away. The chain links TRBV5-6 to TRBJ2-1; 11 bases agree with TRBD2. Unmatched junction bases numbered 2, after V lost 3 bases and J lost 6 bases. This CDR3 is built from 14 residues. Germline-derived CDR1 and CDR2 are SGHDT and YYEEEE. DNA for the CDR3: TGTGCCAGCAGCTCGGGACTAGCGGTCAATGAGCAGTTCTTC. Its protein product is CASSSGLAVNEQFF.

V and J are TRBV2 and TRBJ1-6, with a weak D call TRBD1 (5 bases). Between the trimmed V and J ends, which lost 2 bases and 10 bases, there was a span of 12 bases. The CDR3 has 14 amino acids. The germline CDR1 and CDR2 sequences are SNHLY and FYNNEI. The CDR3 loop reads CASSEWGIISPLHF. CDR3 bases: TGTGCCAGCAGTGAATGGGGGATAATCTCACCCCTCCACTTT.

The chain joins TRBV6-5 to TRBJ1-2; 7 nucleotides agree with TRBD1. V dropped 7 bases and J dropped 3; count of bases not matched to a gene: 2. Per germline, CDR1 MNHEY and CDR2 SVGAGI. CDR3 length equals 12 residues. The CDR3 nucleotides read TGTGCCAGCAAAACAGGGGACTATGGCTACACCTTC. Encoded protein: CASKTGDYGYTF.

The chain employs TRBV12-5 and TRBJ2-1, with TRBD2 matching over 12 bases. Germline CDR1 reads LGHNT; CDR2 reads FRNRAP. The CDR3 is 15 amino acids. Germline trimming cut 3 bases from V and 8 bases from J; bases unmatched to any gene: 5. The CDR3 DNA sequence: TGTGCTAGTGGTTTTCCTAGCGGGGGGGACGATGAGCAGTTCTTC. Its protein is CASGFPSGGDDEQFF. The full variable domain, rest sourced from reference TRBV12-5 and TRBJ2-1, is DARVTQTPRHKVTEMGQEVTMRCQPILGHNTVFWYRQTMMQGLELLAYFRNRAPLDDSGMPKDRFSAEMPDATLATLKIQPSEPRDSAVYFCASGFPSGGDDEQFFGPGTRLTVL.

V and J are TRBV20-1 and TRBJ2-1, with TRBD2 matching over 8 bases. This CDR3 contains 15 residues. Germline V gives CDR1 DFQATT, CDR2 SNEGSKA (reference sequence). V was clipped by 7 bases and J by 2 bases; unmatched bases: 10. The CDR3 is CSGRSGGTTYNEQFF. CDR3 DNA sequence: TGCAGTGGGAGGAGCGGGGGCACCACCTACAATGAGCAGTTCTTC.

V gene TRBV5-1 combines with J gene TRBJ2-5; 8 nucleotides align to TRBD2. The CDR3 consists of 15 residues. From germline, CDR1 is SGHRS and CDR2 YFSETQ. V trimming: 4 bases; J trimming: 2 bases; junction bases outside the gene matches: 7. CDR3 nucleotide sequence: TGCGCCAGCAGCCCTTTTAGCGGGGAGCAAGAGACCCAGTACTTC. As protein: CASSPFSGEQETQYF.

This clonotype has at least ten counts. The CDR3, as DNA: TGTGCCAGCAGCCAACGGACAGGGTACCACGTCCTGACTTTC. Its protein product is CASSQRTGYHVLTF. The V call is TRBV7-2, the J call TRBJ2-6; 8 bases map to TRBD1. The CDR3 sequence is 14 residues long. V lost 5 bases, J lost 11 bases, and 8 bases stayed unmatched. CDR1 and CDR2 from the germline V gene are SGHTA and FQGNSA.

A few counts support this clonotype. The genes are TRBV7-9 and TRBJ1-6, with a tentative D call TRBD1 (5 bases). CDR1 and CDR2 (germline): SEHNR, FQNEAQ (reference sequence). Trimming pared 0 bases from V and 6 bases from J, leaving 9 bases between. The CDR3 extends over 15 amino acids. The CDR3 region has the DNA TGTGCCAGCAGCTTAGCCCAGGGAACTAATTCACCCCTCCACTTT. Its translation: CASSLAQGTNSPLHF.

In its sample, this clonotype was seen a few times. The CDR3 loop is CASIDSGNSPLHF. In DNA form, the CDR3 reads TGTGCCAGCATTGACAGCGGAAATTCACCCCTCCACTTT. The chain carries TRBV6-1 and TRBJ1-6, with D maybe TRBD1 (5 bases). In germline, CDR1 is MNHNS, CDR2 SASEGT. The CDR3 runs to 13 residues. Between the trimmed V and J ends, which lost 7 bases and 7 bases, there was a span of 11 bases.

On this clonotype itself: A read error may account for a junction end that differs from germline. Written as DNA, the CDR3 is TGTGCCAGCAGCCAGGATGACCGGGCGGGGGCGCGCACAGATACGCAGTATTTT. Translation: CASSQDDRAGARTDTQYF. V and J are TRBV4-1 and TRBJ2-3; weak D call: TRBD2 (7 bases). The CDR3 spans 18 residues. Germline V gives CDR1 MGHRA, CDR2 YSYEKL.

The V gene is TRBV6-1, the J gene TRBJ2-6, with D unclear. The germline CDR1 and CDR2 sequences are MNHNS and SASEGT. Trimming left V 6 bases short and J 3 bases short, with 6 bases between. CDR3 length equals 13 residues. CDR3 residues: CASRAGGANVLTF. CDR3 DNA: TGTGCCAGCAGGGCCGGTGGGGCCAACGTCCTGACTTTC.

This clonotype was seen a single time. J is TRBJ1-3 and V is TRBV29-1, with D uncertain. Germline V gene sequence: CDR1 SQVTM, CDR2 ANQGSEA. V lost 7 bases, J lost 0 bases, and 10 bases lay in between. The CDR3 extends over 13 amino acids. The CDR3 loop reads CSARENSGNTIYF. DNA for the CDR3: TGCAGCGCCCGGGAGAACTCTGGAAACACCATATATTTT.

The chain has TRBV2 and TRBJ2-6; either TRBD1 or TRBD2 may supply D (5 bases each). This CDR3 has 15 residues. Trimming took off 6 bases at V and 2 bases at J, with 11 bases between the two ends. Per germline, CDR1 SNHLY and CDR2 FYNNEI. The CDR3 sequence: CASRAWDAGANVLTF. For the CDR3, the DNA is TGTGCCAGCAGGGCTTGGGACGCTGGGGCCAACGTCCTGACTTTC. The entire variable domain, with the rest obtained from reference TRBV2 and TRBJ2-6, is as follows: EPEVTQTPSHQVTQMGQEVILRCVPISNHLYFYWYRQILGQKVEFLVSFYNNEISEKSEIFDDQFSVERPDGSNFTLKIRSTKLEDSAMYFCASRAWDAGANVLTFGAGSRLTVL.

This clonotype was found a few times. The rearrangement uses TRBV6-6 and TRBJ2-7; 11 bases align to TRBD2. CDR3 length: 17 residues. With V trimmed by 5 bases and J by 5 bases, 14 bases remained unmatched. The V gene's germline CDR1 is MNHNY and CDR2 SVGAGI (reference sequence). As DNA, the CDR3 is TGTGCCAGCAGTCCGACTAGCGGGAAGTCCTACATCCACGAGCAGTACTTC. Encoded protein: CASSPTSGKSYIHEQYF.

This clonotype was recorded once. V usage is TRBV6-2 or TRBV6-3 and J usage is TRBJ2-7; possibly TRBD1 or TRBD2 for D (5 bases each). V lost 8 bases, J lost 2 bases, and 19 bases lay in between. The CDR3 is 15 amino acids. Germline CDR1 and CDR2: MNHEY and SVGEGT. This CDR3 is CASGVPGTRPYEQYF. The CDR3 DNA sequence: TGTGCCAGCGGAGTTCCCGGGACGCGGCCCTACGAGCAGTACTTC.

The sample holds a few counts of this clonotype. This chain joins TRBV6-1 and TRBJ2-7, with D perhaps being TRBD1 or TRBD2 (5 bases each). Germline V gene lookup returns CDR1 MNHNS and CDR2 SASEGT. This CDR3 spans 14 amino acids. Trimming removed 6 bases at V and 3 bases at J, with 15 bases between. CDR3 DNA sequence: TGTGCCAGCAGGTACCGGGACCTCCTCTACGAGCAGTACTTC. Amino acid sequence: CASRYRDLLYEQYF.

This chain uses TRBV10-3 with TRBJ2-7, with 8 nucleotides matching TRBD2. CDR3 size: 16 residues. Germline trimming cut 3 bases from V and 4 bases from J; bases unmatched to any gene: 11. The germline V gene encodes CDR1 ENHRY and CDR2 SYGVKD. CDR3 bases: TGTGCCATCAGTGACTGGGCCAGACGGGGGGGGTACGAGCAGTACTTC. Its translation: CAISDWARRGGYEQYF.

The chain carries TRBV20-1 and TRBJ1-2; no reliable D call. CDR1 is DFQATT, CDR2 SNEGSKA, per germline (reference sequence). The CDR3 runs to 13 residues. V was trimmed by 4 bases and J by 4 bases, leaving 13 bases between them. The DNA for the CDR3 is TGCAGTGCTATAGGTGGCCAGCCCTATGGCTACACCTTC. It translates to CSAIGGQPYGYTF.

The J gene is TRBJ2-3, the V gene TRBV29-1; 12 nucleotides agree with TRBD2. CDR3 length equals 17 residues. Germline V gene lookup returns CDR1 SQVTM and CDR2 ANQGSEA. Trimming removed 1 base from V and 4 bases from J; junction bases left unmatched: 9. Here the CDR3 DNA reads TGCAGCGTTGAAGCCCCCCTAGCGGGAGGGCTGCCAGATACGCAGTATTTT. Translated: CSVEAPLAGGLPDTQYF.

The chain links TRBV12-3 or TRBV12-4 to TRBJ2-7; 10 bases match TRBD2. CDR3 length: 15 residues. J gave up 3 bases and V 6 bases, and 8 bases lay outside the gene matches. As DNA, the CDR3 is TGTGCCAGCAGCTCCCGAAGCGGGAGGGGCTACGAGCAGTACTTC. Encoded protein: CASSSRSGRGYEQYF.

This clonotype was counted ten times or more. The chain links TRBV12-3 or TRBV12-4 to TRBJ1-5, with a tentative D call TRBD1 (6 bases). V lost 3 bases and J lost 2, with 14 bases in between. This CDR3 has 16 amino acids. The CDR3 spells CASSFSGARGNQPQHF. The CDR3, as DNA: TGTGCCAGCAGTTTCTCAGGGGCGAGGGGCAATCAGCCCCAGCATTTT.

The rearrangement uses TRBV19 and TRBJ1-1; unclear D gene. The CDR3 contains 13 residues. CDR1 and CDR2 (germline): LNHDA, SQIVND (reference sequence). The ends were cut back, 6 bases at V and 3 bases at J, with 11 bases in the middle. This chain's CDR3 is CASSRMTDTEAFF. The CDR3 DNA reads TGTGCCAGTAGCCGAATGACGGACACTGAAGCTTTCTTT.

The chain combines TRBV19 with TRBJ1-1; D gene ambiguous. The germline V gene has CDR1 LNHDA and CDR2 SQIVND (reference sequence). The CDR3 is 12 amino acids. The V end lost 4 bases, the J end lost 1 base, and 4 bases lay between the germline ends. CDR3 nucleotide sequence: TGTGCCAGTAGTACAACGAACACTGAAGCTTTCTTT. Its protein product is CASSTTNTEAFF.

This clonotype has a count of ten or more. The genes are TRBV7-6 and TRBJ2-2, with 7 positions matching TRBD1. The CDR3 length is 13 residues. The trim removed 2 bases at V and 6 bases at J, leaving 0 bases unmatched. Per the germline V gene, CDR1 is SGHVS and CDR2 is FNYEAQ. The CDR3 DNA sequence: TGTGCCAGCAGCTTACAGGGGGCCGGGGAGCTGTTTTTT. Amino acid sequence: CASSLQGAGELFF.

This chain links TRBV7-2 with TRBJ1-4; D not certain. Trimming took off 2 bases at V and 14 bases at J, with 15 bases between the two ends. The CDR3 extends over 13 amino acids. The germline gives CDR1 SGHTA, CDR2 FQGNSA. The CDR3 reads CASSLRQARTLFF. The CDR3 region has the DNA TGTGCCAGCAGCTTAAGGCAGGCCCGTACTCTGTTTTTT.

The rearrangement joins TRBV7-1 to TRBJ2-3; a weak D match, TRBD2 (6 bases). Being an ORF, TRBV7-1 has a function that is uncertain. This CDR3 is 14 amino acids long. Trimming removed 5 bases from V and 6 bases from J, with 15 bases in between. CDR3 coding DNA: TGTGCCAGCAGCCCCCCGGGGGAGCGGGATACGCAGTATTTT. It translates to CASSPPGERDTQYF.

This clonotype occurred once. This chain links TRBV7-6 with TRBJ2-3, with 8 bases lining up with TRBD2. Germline V gene data show CDR1 as SGHVS and CDR2 as FNYEAQ. The CDR3 has 17 amino acids. V was pared by 1 base and J by 5 bases, with 11 bases of the junction left unmatched. The CDR3 sequence is CASSLVGGGPFGDTQYF. DNA for the CDR3: TGTGCCAGCAGCTTAGTAGGCGGGGGGCCTTTTGGAGATACGCAGTATTTT.

The chain carries TRBV28 and TRBJ2-1; 9 nucleotides agree with TRBD2. The germline gives CDR1 MDHEN, CDR2 SYDVKM. The V gene end was trimmed by 6 bases and the J gene end by 5 bases; junction bases not matched to a gene: 8. The CDR3 spans 15 residues. Written as DNA, the CDR3 is TGTGCCAGCAGGAATAGCGGGGGTCCCCACAATGAGCAGTTCTTC. Encoded protein: CASRNSGGPHNEQFF.